Listed below are T cell receptor beta chains from one sample, sequenced in a study of regulatory T cells in long-lasting Graves disease. One entry per CDR3 protein results from TCRdb running MiXCR on the multiplex PCR reads. The table lists about 290,000 distinct CDR3 sequences, around 20% of them singletons. The material sequenced was peripheral blood mononuclear cells (PBMCs), taken when the disease was refractory, from a patient treated with antithyroid drugs. The receptors shown here come from a female donor with Graves disease. The CDR3 runs from the conserved cysteine through the conserved F or W. The order of the fields is V gene, D gene, J gene, CDR3 length, clone size, CDR3 DNA, CDR3 protein. The D gene is left open where the match is weak. Some rows mark clone size as missing; the rest say once, few, many or name a class of expanded clone.

v_call: TRBV7-2; d_call: TRBD2; j_call: TRBJ2-7; cdr3_length: 15; clone_size: .; cdr3_nt: TGTGCCAGCAGCTTTAGCGGGACCCCCTCCTACGAGCAGTACTTC; cdr3_aa: CASSFSGTPSYEQYF
v_call: TRBV7-2; d_call: .; j_call: TRBJ2-7; cdr3_length: 13; clone_size: many; cdr3_nt: TGTGCCAGCAGCCCCTCGGACAAACGAGAGCAGTACTTC; cdr3_aa: CASSPSDKREQYF
v_call: TRBV6-5; d_call: .; j_call: TRBJ1-2; cdr3_length: 16; clone_size: .; cdr3_nt: TGTGCCAGCAGTTACGAGACAGTCCAGGCCTTCTATGGCTACACCTTC; cdr3_aa: CASSYETVQAFYGYTF
v_call: TRBV7-2; d_call: TRBD2; j_call: TRBJ2-1; cdr3_length: 16; clone_size: .; cdr3_nt: TGTGCCAGCACCAGCTCCAGCGGGAGCTCCTACAATGAGCAGTTCTTC; cdr3_aa: CASTSSSGSSYNEQFF
v_call: TRBV27; d_call: .; j_call: TRBJ1-1; cdr3_length: 14; clone_size: many; cdr3_nt: TGTGCCAGCAGTTTATGGGGGGGAGACACTGAAGCTTTCTTT; cdr3_aa: CASSLWGGDTEAFF
v_call: TRBV18; d_call: .; j_call: TRBJ1-4; cdr3_length: 15; clone_size: many; cdr3_nt: TGTGCCAGCTCACCTTCGGGAGGGGTTAATGAAAAACTGTTTTTT; cdr3_aa: CASSPSGGVNEKLFF
v_call: TRBV2; d_call: .; j_call: TRBJ2-2; cdr3_length: 12; clone_size: few; cdr3_nt: TGTGCCAGCAGTGAAGACGGGGGGGAGCTGTTTTTT; cdr3_aa: CASSEDGGELFF
v_call: TRBV11-2; d_call: .; j_call: TRBJ2-5; cdr3_length: 12; clone_size: few; cdr3_nt: TGTGCCAGCAGCTTAGAAGTAGGCTCCCAGTACTTC; cdr3_aa: CASSLEVGSQYF
v_call: TRBV7-9; d_call: .; j_call: TRBJ2-4; cdr3_length: 15; clone_size: few; cdr3_nt: TGTGCCAGCAGCTTAAGGCGGGACCCCAAAAACATTCAGTACTTC; cdr3_aa: CASSLRRDPKNIQYF
v_call: TRBV28; d_call: .; j_call: TRBJ1-2; cdr3_length: 13; clone_size: few; cdr3_nt: TGTGCCAGCAGTCCCGGGCAGGGACGTGGCTACACCTTC; cdr3_aa: CASSPGQGRGYTF
v_call: TRBV10-3; d_call: .; j_call: TRBJ1-5; cdr3_length: 13; clone_size: many; cdr3_nt: TGTGCCATCACAACAGGAATCAATCAGCCCCAGCATTTT; cdr3_aa: CAITTGINQPQHF
v_call: TRBV6-1; d_call: TRBD1; j_call: TRBJ1-4; cdr3_length: 16; clone_size: many; cdr3_nt: TGTGCCAGCAGGGATAGACAGGGCGCAACTAATGAAAAACTGTTTTTT; cdr3_aa: CASRDRQGATNEKLFF
v_call: TRBV7-3; d_call: TRBD1; j_call: TRBJ2-2; cdr3_length: 17; clone_size: .; cdr3_nt: TGTGCCAGCAGCTTAGGCCCCGGGACAGGGAGAACCGGGGAGCTGTTTTTT; cdr3_aa: CASSLGPGTGRTGELFF
v_call: TRBV28; d_call: TRBD1; j_call: TRBJ2-7; cdr3_length: 15; clone_size: .; cdr3_nt: TGTGCCAGCAGGGACCCCCGGGACAGGCTCTACGAGCAGTACTTC; cdr3_aa: CASRDPRDRLYEQYF
v_call: TRBV20-1; d_call: TRBD2; j_call: TRBJ2-5; cdr3_length: 15; clone_size: many; cdr3_nt: TGCAGTGCTAGTCGAGCGGGAGCCTTCCAAGAGACCCAGTACTTC; cdr3_aa: CSASRAGAFQETQYF
v_call: TRBV20-1; d_call: .; j_call: TRBJ2-7; cdr3_length: 14; clone_size: .; cdr3_nt: TGCAGTGCTGACGCGGGGAAGGGGTCCTACGAGCAGTACTTC; cdr3_aa: CSADAGKGSYEQYF
v_call: TRBV28; d_call: TRBD1; j_call: TRBJ1-6; cdr3_length: 14; clone_size: many; cdr3_nt: TGTGCCAGCAGTTCAGTACAGGGGAATTCACCCCTCCACTTT; cdr3_aa: CASSSVQGNSPLHF
v_call: TRBV6-1; d_call: .; j_call: TRBJ2-5; cdr3_length: 14; clone_size: few; cdr3_nt: TGTGCCAGCCGGTCAGACCCCCCTCAAGAGACCCAGTACTTC; cdr3_aa: CASRSDPPQETQYF
v_call: TRBV7-9; d_call: .; j_call: TRBJ2-4; cdr3_length: 13; clone_size: few; cdr3_nt: TGTGCCAGCAGCTTAGATCCGCGGGGTATTCAGTACTTC; cdr3_aa: CASSLDPRGIQYF
v_call: TRBV27; d_call: .; j_call: TRBJ1-5; cdr3_length: 15; clone_size: many; cdr3_nt: TGTGCCAGCAGTTTAGTTGCGGGGGGCCACCAGCCCCAGCATTTT; cdr3_aa: CASSLVAGGHQPQHF
v_call: TRBV3-1; d_call: .; j_call: TRBJ2-7; cdr3_length: 12; clone_size: many; cdr3_nt: TGTGCCAGCAGCCAAGATTTAAACGAGCAGTACTTC; cdr3_aa: CASSQDLNEQYF
v_call: TRBV12-3/TRBV12-4; d_call: .; j_call: TRBJ2-3; cdr3_length: 13; clone_size: .; cdr3_nt: TGTGCCAGCAGTTTCGATGTGGCAGATACGCAGTATTTT; cdr3_aa: CASSFDVADTQYF
v_call: TRBV27; d_call: .; j_call: TRBJ1-5; cdr3_length: 15; clone_size: few; cdr3_nt: TGTGCCACCAAAACGCAGGGGTTGGACAATCAGCCCCAGCATTTT; cdr3_aa: CATKTQGLDNQPQHF
v_call: TRBV6-1; d_call: .; j_call: TRBJ1-4; cdr3_length: 10; clone_size: few; cdr3_nt: TGTGCCAGCAGGAGTGAAAAACTGTTTTTT; cdr3_aa: CASRSEKLFF
v_call: TRBV9; d_call: .; j_call: TRBJ2-2; cdr3_length: 15; clone_size: .; cdr3_nt: TGTGCCAGCAGCGCCCTGGCAGGATACACCGGGGAGCTGTTTTTT; cdr3_aa: CASSALAGYTGELFF
v_call: TRBV6-2/TRBV6-3; d_call: .; j_call: TRBJ2-1; cdr3_length: 15; clone_size: once; cdr3_nt: TGTGCCAGCAGCCGAACAGATCCAGGCTACAATGAGCAGTTCTTC; cdr3_aa: CASSRTDPGYNEQFF
v_call: TRBV7-8; d_call: .; j_call: TRBJ2-7; cdr3_length: 14; clone_size: few; cdr3_nt: TGTGCCAGCAGCTTAAGGCCCGAAGGCATCGAGCAGTACTTC; cdr3_aa: CASSLRPEGIEQYF
v_call: TRBV5-5; d_call: TRBD1; j_call: TRBJ2-2; cdr3_length: 17; clone_size: few; cdr3_nt: TGTGCCAGCAGCCCGAACACAGGGGGCTGGAACACCGGGGAGCTGTTTTTT; cdr3_aa: CASSPNTGGWNTGELFF
v_call: TRBV4-1; d_call: .; j_call: TRBJ1-4; cdr3_length: 14; clone_size: few; cdr3_nt: TGCGCCAGCAGTCGGACAGCAACTAATGAAAAACTGTTTTTT; cdr3_aa: CASSRTATNEKLFF
v_call: TRBV24-1; d_call: TRBD2; j_call: TRBJ2-2; cdr3_length: 18; clone_size: .; cdr3_nt: TGTGCCACCAGTGATCTCTGGACTAGCGGGAGAGAGGCCGGGGAGCTGTTTTTT; cdr3_aa: CATSDLWTSGREAGELFF
v_call: TRBV6-4; d_call: .; j_call: TRBJ1-2; cdr3_length: 19; clone_size: few; cdr3_nt: TGTGCCAGCAGTGAAGACGCGTGGGGGTCACAGAGCTTTTTATTTGGCTACACCTTC; cdr3_aa: CASSEDAWGSQSFLFGYTF
v_call: TRBV15; d_call: TRBD1; j_call: TRBJ1-1; cdr3_length: 17; clone_size: many; cdr3_nt: TGTGCCACCAGCAGGGAAATCAGGGGGCGAGCGGACACTGAAGCTTTCTTT; cdr3_aa: CATSREIRGRADTEAFF
v_call: TRBV4-2; d_call: TRBD1; j_call: TRBJ2-7; cdr3_length: 17; clone_size: few; cdr3_nt: TGTGCCAGCAGCCAAGATGGGCCAGGGGGAAGCTCCTACGAGCAGTACTTC; cdr3_aa: CASSQDGPGGSSYEQYF
v_call: TRBV12-3/TRBV12-4; d_call: TRBD1; j_call: TRBJ2-7; cdr3_length: 15; clone_size: many; cdr3_nt: TGTGCCAGCAGTTTAGGGGACAGGGAGCCCTACGAGCAGTACTTC; cdr3_aa: CASSLGDREPYEQYF
v_call: TRBV9; d_call: .; j_call: TRBJ2-2; cdr3_length: 12; clone_size: few; cdr3_nt: TGTGCCAGCAGCTTCAGGGCCGGGGAGCTGTTTTTT; cdr3_aa: CASSFRAGELFF
v_call: TRBV12-3/TRBV12-4; d_call: .; j_call: TRBJ2-5; cdr3_length: 15; clone_size: many; cdr3_nt: TGTGCCAGCAGCCCACAAACAGTCCCCGGGGAGACCCAGTACTTC; cdr3_aa: CASSPQTVPGETQYF